These 3 T cell receptor beta chains were all obtained from the same sample, sequenced in a study of T cells after yellow fever vaccination. MiXCR, applied by TCRdb to the 5' RACE reads, yields one record per CDR3 protein. The sample lists some 320,000 distinct CDR3 sequences; about 10% were seen once. Material: CD4+ T cells sorted from PBMCs, obtained 5 days after the yellow fever booster vaccination. Every receptor here comes from a man between 18 and 35 years old who received the YFV17D yellow fever vaccine.

V is TRBV4-3 and J is TRBJ2-3; no firm D call. CDR1 is LGHNA and CDR2 is YSLEER in the germline V gene. Trimming took 1 base from V and 0 from J, leaving 2 bases between them. CDR3 size: 13 residues. The DNA for the CDR3 is TGCGCCAGCAGCCAAGGAAGCACAGATACGCAGTATTTT. Translated, it gives CASSQGSTDTQYF.

V and J are TRBV5-6 and TRBJ2-3; D may be TRBD1 (6 bases). The germline V gene encodes CDR1 SGHDT and CDR2 YYEEEE. The CDR3 has 16 residues. The V and J ends lost 3 bases and 3 bases respectively, with 17 bases between them. The CDR3 protein is CASSSVVGDKTDTQYF. The CDR3 DNA follows: TGTGCCAGCAGCTCCGTTGTAGGGGACAAAACAGATACGCAGTATTTT. Looking up the rest from reference TRBV5-6 and TRBJ2-3 gives the full variable domain: DAGVTQSPTHLIKTRGQQVTLRCSPKSGHDTVSWYQQALGQGPQFIFQYYEEEERQRGNFPDRFSGHQFPNYSSELNVNALLLGDSALYLCASSSVVGDKTDTQYFGPGTRLTVL.

A few counts support this clonotype. DNA for the CDR3: TGTGCCAGCAATGCCGTGACTAATGAAAAACTGTTTTTT. Translation: CASNAVTNEKLFF. V usage is TRBV2 and J usage is TRBJ1-4, with D unresolved. CDR3 length equals 13 residues. Germline values: CDR1 SNHLY, CDR2 FYNNEI. V lost 7 bases and J lost 2, with 8 bases in between.